The present T cell receptor (beta chain) was sequenced within a study of T cell responses to AZD1222 COVID-19 vaccine. The method was immunoSEQ multiplex PCR; TCRdb's version includes in-frame clones alone and lacks a portion of them. The sample has 35,000 to 45,000 clones, around three quarters seen once; the top ten hold approximately 3.9%. Whole-study findings and limits: Of spike-specific TCRs, nearly half reportedly target regions left unmutated in variants.

This clone was seen a few times. The antigen is not known. The material sequenced was peripheral blood, taken on day 0 of AZD1222 vaccination. This sequence originates from an adult in good health.

The CDR3: CASSPTASNTEAFF. CDR3 bases: TGTGCCAGCAGTCCAACAGCGTCGAACACTGAAGCTTTCTTT. The chain joins TRBV11-3 to TRBJ1-1; D unclear. The CDR3 length is 14 residues. In germline, CDR1 is SGHNT, CDR2 YENEEA. Trimming removed 6 bases from V and 1 base from J, with 12 bases in between.